This entry lists 14 T cell receptor beta chains sequenced from one sample in a study of T cell repertoires in cytomegalovirus infection. TCRdb redid the calling of the reads with MiXCR, one entry per CDR3 protein. The table has around 450,000 distinct CDR3 sequences, roughly a third seen once; the top ten hold roughly 13%. The sample consisted of PBMCs. The receptors shown here come from a human donor in good health (CMV status not recorded). Some clones in this sample may be carry-over from other donors' samples.

A word on this clonotype: One junction end disagrees with the germline gene, perhaps due to a read error. The rearrangement joins TRBV12-3 or TRBV12-4 to TRBJ1-1; D gene ambiguous. This CDR3 has 14 residues. The CDR3 DNA sequence: TGTGCCAGCAGCGCCCCTTATACAAACACGGAAGCTTTCTTT. The encoded protein is CASSAPYTNTEAFF.

This chain links TRBV6-6 with TRBJ1-6; 9 nucleotides match TRBD1. The V and J ends lost 2 bases and 7 bases, in that order; junction bases with no gene match: 6. The CDR3 runs to 16 residues. CDR1 is MNHNY and CDR2 is SVGAGI in the germline V gene (reference sequence). The DNA for the CDR3 is TGTGCCAGCAGTTACCAACTAGGACAGGGGAATTCACCCCTCCACTTT. Translation gives CASSYQLGQGNSPLHF.

This clonotype was seen a single time. Since a much larger clone is just one base distant, this may be a read error. V and J are TRBV7-2 and TRBJ2-1; D is unclear. The CDR3 extends over 16 amino acids. The V end was cut by 6 bases, the J end by 0 bases, with 15 bases between. Germline CDR1 and CDR2: SGHTA and FQGNSA. The CDR3 coding sequence is TGTGCCAGCAGGGGGAACATAGTATTCTCCTACAATGAGCAGTTCTTC. This gives the protein CASRGNIVFSYNEQFF.

The gene calls are TRBV2 and TRBJ2-1, with 9 bases lining up with TRBD2. The CDR3 is made up of 11 amino acids. V dropped 5 bases and J dropped 13; count of bases not matched to a gene: 3. CDR1 is SNHLY and CDR2 is FYNNEI in the germline V gene. CDR3 loop: CASSPGTSQFF. The CDR3 nucleotides are TGTGCCAGCAGTCCCGGGACTAGCCAGTTCTTC.

The V and J genes are TRBV20-1 and TRBJ2-1, with TRBD2 matching over 7 bases. Germline assignment: CDR1 DFQATT and CDR2 SNEGSKA (reference sequence). V was clipped by 3 bases and J by 4 bases; unmatched bases: 6. The CDR3 is 14 residues long. The CDR3 bases are TGCAGTGCTAGGGGGACTACCGGGTACAATGAGCAGTTCTTC. It encodes CSARGTTGYNEQFF.

This clonotype was seen repeatedly, ten times or more. The chain carries TRBV7-6 and TRBJ2-3; 7 bases line up with TRBD2. The CDR3 is made up of 15 amino acids. Germline V gene lookup returns CDR1 SGHVS and CDR2 FNYEAQ. Trimming at V came to 1 base and at J to 3 bases, leaving 4 bases not matched to a gene. CDR3 nucleotide sequence: TGTGCCAGCAGCTTAGGTAGCGGGCGTACAGATACGCAGTATTTT. This codes for CASSLGSGRTDTQYF.

This clonotype came up a few times. This chain links TRBV6-6 with TRBJ1-1; D unclear. Trimming removed 3 bases at V and 4 bases at J, with 6 bases between. Germline V CDR1 and CDR2: MNHNY, SVGAGI (reference sequence). This CDR3 region has 12 residues. The CDR3 DNA sequence: TGTGCCAGCAGTTATTGGAGCACTGAAGCTTTCTTT. Protein product: CASSYWSTEAFF.

For this clonotype: Just one base apart from a much larger clone, this may be a read error. CDR3 nucleotides: TGCAGTGCTAGAGATCTGCGGGGACAGGGAAACACTGACGCTTTCTTT. Translated, it gives CSARDLRGQGNTDAFF. The chain recombines TRBV20-1 with TRBJ1-1; TRBD1 aligns across 9 bases. Germline V gene data show CDR1 as DFQATT and CDR2 as SNEGSKA (reference sequence). CDR3 size: 16 residues.

The CDR3 sequence is CASSEDLGISTDTQYF. The CDR3 DNA is TGTGCCAGCAGTGAAGACCTGGGGATAAGCACAGATACGCAGTATTTT. The chain combines TRBV6-1 with TRBJ2-3; no clear D gene. Germline CDR1 reads MNHNS; CDR2 reads SASEGT. There are 16 residues in the CDR3. The V end lost 1 base, the J end lost 0 bases, and 11 bases lay between the germline ends.

This clonotype was counted a few times. The chain uses TRBV6-6 and TRBJ2-3; the match to TRBD2 covers 8 bases. Germline loops: CDR1 MNHNY, CDR2 SVGAGI (reference sequence). The CDR3 loop spans 15 amino acids. J lost 6 bases, V lost 0 bases, and 5 bases had no gene match. The CDR3 sequence: CASSYSTGTRDTQYF. The CDR3 DNA reads as TGTGCCAGCAGTTACTCGACTGGGACTAGGGATACGCAGTATTTT.

This chain joins TRBV7-9 and TRBJ2-1; 12 bases are a match to TRBD2. Per the germline V gene, CDR1 is SEHNR and CDR2 is FQNEAQ (reference sequence). The CDR3 is made up of 16 amino acids. J was trimmed by 3 bases and V by 5 bases; bases with no gene match: 5. The CDR3 DNA reads as TGTGCCAGCAGCCCCCGACTAGCGGGGGTCTACAATGAGCAGTTCTTC. It specifies CASSPRLAGVYNEQFF.

There are a few counts of this clonotype. The chain recombines TRBV5-6 with TRBJ1-6; TRBD1 aligns across 8 bases. CDR1 and CDR2 (germline): SGHDT, YYEEEE. CDR3 length equals 18 residues. With V trimmed by 3 bases and J by 2 bases, 10 bases remained unmatched. CDR3 amino acids: CASSSSTGEGTYNSPLHF. As DNA, the CDR3 is TGTGCCAGCAGCTCATCGACAGGGGAGGGAACCTATAATTCACCCCTCCACTTT.

This clonotype was picked up a small number of times. The J gene is TRBJ1-5, the V gene TRBV12-3 or TRBV12-4, with a tentative D call TRBD1 (6 bases). The CDR3 runs 17 residues. Trimming pared 2 bases from V and 3 bases from J, leaving 17 bases between. The CDR3 coding sequence is TGTGCCAGCAGTTTAAGGCGCCAGGACAGCCTCAATCAGCCCCAGCATTTT. Residues: CASSLRRQDSLNQPQHF.

This clonotype was detected a few times. The genes are TRBV14 and TRBJ1-4, with D unclear. This CDR3 contains 13 residues. The germline V and J ends were trimmed by 3 bases and 13 bases, with 15 bases remaining between them. The germline gives CDR1 SGHDN, CDR2 FVKESK. In DNA form, the CDR3 reads TGTGCCAGCAGCCAGATGGACGATGGAAGACTGTTTTTT. This sequence encodes CASSQMDDGRLFF.